Listed here are 14 T cell receptor beta chains from one sample, sequenced in a study of a mutant IDH1 vaccine in newly diagnosed glioma. Sequenced by immunoSEQ multiplex PCR; TCRdb stores in-frame clones only, minus some. Of 30,000 or so clones listed, 80% are singletons. Which antigens these TCRs recognize remains unknown. The time point was: week 35, safety follow-up. All doses held 300 ug of mutant IDH1 20-mer peptide, with topical imiquimod. Sample: PBMCs, taken from a glioma patient whose treatment included an IDH1 peptide vaccine. The receptors come from a man between 40 and 49 years old with glioma. Some clones in this sample may be carry-over from other donors' samples.

This clone has a handful of counts. The rearrangement links TRBV30 to TRBJ1-1; 7 positions match TRBD1. CDR1 is GTSNPN and CDR2 is SVGIG in the germline V gene (reference sequence). The CDR3 consists of 15 residues. V was pared by 0 bases and J by 0 bases, with 4 bases of the junction left unmatched. In DNA, the CDR3 is TGTGCCTGGAGTGTAAAAGGGACAGTGAACACTGAAGCTTTCTTT. Protein product: CAWSVKGTVNTEAFF.

V and J are TRBV28 and TRBJ2-5; D remains unclear. CDR3 length equals 12 residues. Germline CDR1 MDHEN, CDR2 SYDVKM. Trimming left V 2 bases short and J 5 bases short, with 6 bases between. The chain's CDR3 is CASSLTLETQYF. In DNA, the CDR3 is TGTGCCAGCAGTTTAACTCTGGAGACCCAGTACTTC.

The chain joins TRBV14 to TRBJ1-6, with a weak D call TRBD1 (5 bases). Looked up from germline, CDR1 is SGHDN and CDR2 is FVKESK. Deletions cut 4 bases from V and 14 bases from J, with 9 bases between. This CDR3 is built from 11 residues. This CDR3 is CASSPGTTLHF. The CDR3 DNA sequence: TGTGCCAGCAGCCCCGGGACCACCCTCCACTTT.

This clone was observed once. The chain links TRBV19 to TRBJ1-2, with 7 bases that match TRBD1. The germline gives CDR1 LNHDA, CDR2 SQIVND (reference sequence). The CDR3 consists of 14 residues. Trimming cost V 4 bases and J 8 bases; bases outside gene matches: 10. CDR3 residues: CASSNGDSLVGYTF. The CDR3 DNA sequence: TGTGCCAGTAGTAACGGGGACAGCCTCGTGGGCTACACCTTC. Filled out from reference TRBV19 and TRBJ1-2, the complete variable domain reads DGGITQSPKYLFRKEGQNVTLSCEQNLNHDAMYWYRQDPGQGLRLIYYSQIVNDFQKGDIAEGYSVSREKKESFPLTVTSAQKNPTAFYLCASSNGDSLVGYTFGSGTRLTVV.

The V and J genes are TRBV27 and TRBJ1-1; D gene unclear. The CDR3 is 14 amino acids. CDR1 is MNHEY and CDR2 is SMNVEV in the germline V gene (reference sequence). The V and J ends lost 2 bases and 1 base respectively, with 8 bases between them. CDR3 protein: CASSLGFPNTEAFF. Here the CDR3 DNA reads TGTGCCAGCAGTTTAGGGTTTCCGAACACTGAAGCTTTCTTT.

The chain uses TRBV18 and TRBJ1-2; the D gene is possibly TRBD1 (5 bases). The length of the CDR3 is 14 residues. The germline CDR1 and CDR2 sequences are KGHSH and LQKENI. V lost 0 bases, J lost 3 bases, and 8 bases lay in between. The CDR3 DNA follows: TGTGCCAGCTCACCACCGGGGGGGTACTATGGCTACACCTTC. It encodes CASSPPGGYYGYTF.

V usage is TRBV28 and J usage is TRBJ1-5; TRBD1 might be the D (5 bases). CDR3 length: 15 residues. The germline V gene encodes CDR1 MDHEN and CDR2 SYDVKM. Trimming shortened V by 6 bases and J by 6 bases, and 18 bases separated the two germline ends. The CDR3 loop reads CASREWGTDGQPQHF. The CDR3 region has the DNA TGTGCCAGCAGAGAGTGGGGGACCGATGGTCAGCCCCAGCATTTT.

This chain uses TRBV11-3 with TRBJ2-3; D remains unclear. The CDR3 spans 13 residues. Germline loops: CDR1 SGHNT, CDR2 YENEEA. V gave up 5 bases and J gave up 1 base, with 7 bases separating them. The CDR3 is CASSPTGTDTQYF. CDR3 in DNA: TGTGCCAGCAGCCCGACTGGCACAGATACGCAGTATTTT.

The CDR3 protein is CSVVGSPSGNTIYF. In nucleotides, the CDR3 is TGCAGCGTTGTAGGTTCCCCCTCTGGAAACACCATATATTTT. The chain joins TRBV29-1 to TRBJ1-3; no reliable D call. The germline V gene encodes CDR1 SQVTM and CDR2 ANQGSEA. This CDR3 has 14 amino acids. The ends were cut back, 4 bases at V and 0 bases at J, with 10 bases in the middle.

The gene calls are TRBV19 and TRBJ1-2, with D maybe TRBD1 (5 bases). V was trimmed by 7 bases and J by 4 bases, leaving 13 bases between them. The CDR3 spans 13 residues. Looked up from germline, CDR1 is LNHDA and CDR2 is SQIVND (reference sequence). Written as DNA, the CDR3 is TGTGCCAGTACGGGGACCCAAGGCTATGGCTACACCTTC. Its protein is CASTGTQGYGYTF.

The chain is built from TRBV11-1 and TRBJ2-1; D is possibly TRBD2 (6 bases). Per germline, CDR1 SGHAT and CDR2 FQDESV (reference sequence). The V end was cut by 4 bases, the J end by 0 bases, with 13 bases between. This CDR3 is built from 16 residues. CDR3 sequence reads: CASSSGLFDSYNEQFF. The CDR3 DNA reads TGTGCCAGCAGCTCGGGACTTTTTGACTCCTACAATGAGCAGTTCTTC.

V gene TRBV19 combines with J gene TRBJ1-3, with 7 bases identical to TRBD1. The CDR3 loop spans 13 amino acids. CDR1 is LNHDA, CDR2 SQIVND, per germline (reference sequence). J was trimmed by 2 bases and V by 6 bases; bases with no gene match: 1. The CDR3 loop is CASSGTAGNTIYF. The DNA for the CDR3 is TGTGCCAGTAGCGGGACAGCTGGAAACACCATATATTTT. The full variable domain, its missing parts supplied by reference TRBV19 and TRBJ1-3, is DGGITQSPKYLFRKEGQNVTLSCEQNLNHDAMYWYRQDPGQGLRLIYYSQIVNDFQKGDIAEGYSVSREKKESFPLTVTSAQKNPTAFYLCASSGTAGNTIYFGEGSWLTVV.

CDR3 DNA sequence: TGTGCCAGTCTTAAAAGACAGGGGGCGAAGAATGAAGCTTTCTTT. Amino acid sequence: CASLKRQGAKNEAFF. The chain combines TRBV19 with TRBJ1-1, with 10 bases identical to TRBD1. J gave up 7 bases and V 8 bases, and 13 bases lay outside the gene matches. The germline CDR1 and CDR2 sequences are LNHDA and SQIVND (reference sequence). CDR3 length equals 15 residues.

This chain links TRBV30 with TRBJ2-5; no firm D call. The CDR3 has 13 amino acids. The V end lost 1 base, the J end lost 4 bases, and 10 bases lay between the germline ends. The germline V gene encodes CDR1 GTSNPN and CDR2 SVGIG (reference sequence). This CDR3 is CAWSETGRETQYF. In DNA, the CDR3 is TGTGCCTGGAGTGAGACCGGGCGAGAGACCCAGTACTTC.